These 23 T cell receptor beta chains originate from one sample sequenced in a study of shared clonotypes between healthy human individuals. The method was immunoSEQ multiplex PCR; TCRdb's version includes in-frame clones alone and lacks a portion of them. The sample comprises about 510,000 clones, 75% to 85% of which are singletons, and approximately 12% rests with the top ten. Specimen: PBMCs. The receptors shown here come from a woman aged 40 to 55 in good health. Some clones in this sample may be carry-over from other donors' samples.

The chain couples TRBV7-8 to TRBJ2-7, with a tentative D call TRBD2 (5 bases). The V gene lost 5 bases and the J gene lost 2 bases, with 19 bases spanning the gap. Germline CDR1 SGHVS, CDR2 FQNEAQ. The CDR3 is 16 residues long. The chain's CDR3 is CASSKERVTIPYEQYF. DNA of the CDR3: TGTGCCAGCAGCAAAGAGAGGGTAACTATCCCCTACGAGCAGTACTTC.

This chain uses TRBV2 with TRBJ2-3; the match to TRBD1 covers 7 bases. Germline lookup yields CDR1 SNHLY and CDR2 FYNNEI. The CDR3 is made up of 15 amino acids. The V and J ends lost 4 bases and 2 bases, in that order; junction bases with no gene match: 6. The CDR3 protein is CASSVRGPNTDTQYF. Written as DNA, the CDR3 is TGTGCCAGCAGTGTGAGGGGGCCAAACACAGATACGCAGTATTTT.

This clone occurred once. The chain recombines TRBV2 with TRBJ2-2, with D possibly TRBD2 on 6 matching bases. Trimming removed 5 bases at V and 3 bases at J, with 10 bases between. The V gene's germline CDR1 is SNHLY and CDR2 FYNNEI. The CDR3 sequence is 14 residues long. The CDR3 DNA reads as TGTGCCAGCAGTAGGATAGCGGACACCGGGGAGCTGTTTTTT. It yields the protein CASSRIADTGELFF.

This clone was found a few times. The chain employs TRBV7-9 and TRBJ2-3; D is ambiguous. Germline lookup yields CDR1 SEHNR and CDR2 FQNEAQ (reference sequence). The V and J ends lost 5 bases and 4 bases respectively, with 13 bases between them. CDR3 length: 14 amino acids. The CDR3 protein is CASSQSTRADTQYF. The DNA of the CDR3 is TGTGCCAGCAGCCAAAGTACCCGAGCAGATACGCAGTATTTT.

This clone was observed at least ten times. V and J are TRBV5-1 and TRBJ2-5, with D perhaps given as TRBD1 or TRBD2 (6 bases each). The CDR3 is 16 amino acids. Germline lookup yields CDR1 SGHRS and CDR2 YFSETQ. The V end lost 0 bases, the J end lost 1 base, and 13 bases lay between the germline ends. CDR3 sequence reads: CASSLGGWGAQETQYF. CDR3 in DNA: TGCGCCAGCAGCTTGGGGGGCTGGGGGGCCCAAGAGACCCAGTACTTC.

V and J are TRBV18 and TRBJ2-5; D may be TRBD1 or TRBD2 (5 bases each). The V gene lost 0 bases and the J gene lost 4 bases, with 15 bases spanning the gap. Germline V gene data show CDR1 as KGHSH and CDR2 as LQKENI. The CDR3 is made up of 16 amino acids. CDR3: CASSPPEGAGGETQYF. CDR3 bases: TGTGCCAGCTCACCACCCGAGGGAGCTGGGGGAGAGACCCAGTACTTC.

The rearrangement links TRBV5-4 to TRBJ2-7; D not certain. Germline CDR1 reads SGHNT; CDR2 reads YYREEE (reference sequence). Trimming took off 4 bases at V and 0 bases at J, with 11 bases between the two ends. This CDR3 has 14 residues. The CDR3, as DNA: TGTGCCAGCAGCCATGGAAGGAGCTCCTACGAGCAGTACTTC. Translated, it gives CASSHGRSSYEQYF.

This rearrangement joins TRBV15 to TRBJ2-7; TRBD1 aligns across 9 bases. Germline V gene lookup returns CDR1 LNHNV and CDR2 YYDKDF (reference sequence). Losses at the gene ends were 5 bases for V and 6 bases for J; bases not matched to a gene: 8. The length of the CDR3 is 14 residues. The CDR3 DNA follows: TGTGCCACCAGCTTTGAGACAGGGGGAGGCGAGCAGTACTTC. It codes for CATSFETGGGEQYF.

This clone was counted a single time. V usage is TRBV12-5 and J usage is TRBJ2-1; 14 bases fit TRBD2. Germline CDR1 LGHNT, CDR2 FRNRAP. The junction had 4 bases not matched to a gene; V was cut back by 3 bases and J by 6 bases. The CDR3 spans 16 residues. This chain's CDR3 is CASGFQTSGRANEQFF. DNA for the CDR3: TGTGCTAGTGGTTTCCAGACTAGCGGGAGGGCCAATGAGCAGTTCTTC.

The chain combines TRBV25-1 with TRBJ1-2; TRBD1 might be the D (5 bases). Germline V gene lookup returns CDR1 MGHDK and CDR2 SYGVNS. The V end lost 3 bases, the J end lost 5 bases, and 10 bases lay between the germline ends. This CDR3 is 13 amino acids long. CDR3 nucleotides: TGTGCCAGCAGTGACAGGGAGGGTTATGGCTACACCTTC. As protein: CASSDREGYGYTF.

The V gene is TRBV5-6, the J gene TRBJ1-1; D remains unclear. V dropped 4 bases and J dropped 0 bases, with 13 bases sitting between them. CDR1 is SGHDT and CDR2 is YYEEEE in the germline V gene. This CDR3 comprises 15 residues. This chain's CDR3 is CASSPRPGLNTEAFF. CDR3 nucleotide sequence: TGTGCCAGCAGCCCTCGCCCCGGGCTGAACACTGAAGCTTTCTTT.

This chain uses TRBV6-1 with TRBJ2-5, with D unclear. There are 14 residues in the CDR3. The germline CDR1 and CDR2 sequences are MNHNS and SASEGT. The V and J ends lost 4 bases and 5 bases respectively, with 14 bases between them. The CDR3: CASSVDVGPETQYF. DNA of the CDR3: TGTGCCAGCAGTGTAGACGTAGGCCCGGAGACCCAGTACTTC.

The chain carries TRBV15 and TRBJ2-1; D unclear. The CDR3 has 12 amino acids. Germline loops: CDR1 LNHNV, CDR2 YYDKDF (reference sequence). The V end was cut by 6 bases, the J end by 6 bases, with 9 bases between. CDR3 loop: CATSPSLNEQFF. For the CDR3, the DNA is TGTGCCACCAGTCCGAGCCTCAATGAGCAGTTCTTC.

The V gene is TRBV6-5, the J gene TRBJ1-4, with D tentatively TRBD1 (5 bases). CDR1 and CDR2 from the germline V gene are MNHEY and SVGAGI. V lost 11 bases and J lost 1, with 17 bases in between. CDR3 length equals 15 residues. DNA of the CDR3: TGTGCCTCCACGTCCTTGGGGGGAACTAATGAAAAACTGTTTTTT. It encodes CASTSLGGTNEKLFF.

J is TRBJ1-4 and V is TRBV28; possible D gene TRBD1, 5 bases. The CDR3 covers 13 residues. V was pared by 6 bases and J by 7 bases, with 12 bases between. CDR1 is MDHEN, CDR2 SYDVKM, per germline. CDR3 nucleotide sequence: TGTGCCAGCAGGGGGGGGTACGGTGAAAAACTGTTTTTT. It translates to CASRGGYGEKLFF.

As DNA, the CDR3 is TGTGCCAGCGTCGAGTATAGCAATCAGCCCCAGCATTTT. The encoded protein is CASVEYSNQPQHF. This chain links TRBV2 with TRBJ1-5, with no clear D. Germline lookup yields CDR1 SNHLY and CDR2 FYNNEI. The CDR3 contains 13 residues. V dropped 8 bases and J dropped 0 bases, with 8 bases sitting between them.

This chain links TRBV7-8 with TRBJ2-1, with 8 bases lining up with TRBD2. The ends lost 2 bases at V and 8 bases at J; junction bases unmatched: 23. Germline values: CDR1 SGHVS, CDR2 FQNEAQ. The CDR3 has 20 residues. CDR3 coding DNA: TGTGCCAGCAGCTTATCTTGGCCAGGGAGGGTAGCGGGATTTAGGGATGAGCAGTTCTTC. Its protein is CASSLSWPGRVAGFRDEQFF. Combining the CDR3 with reference TRBV7-8 and TRBJ2-1 gives the whole variable domain GAGVSQSPRYKVAKRGQDVALRCDPISGHVSLFWYQQALGQGPEFLTYFQNEAQLDKSGLPSDRFFAERPEGSVSTLKIQRTQQEDSAVYLCASSLSWPGRVAGFRDEQFFGPGTRLTVL.

The chain couples TRBV30 to TRBJ2-3; TRBD2 agrees at 8 bases. Looked up from germline, CDR1 is GTSNPN and CDR2 is SVGIG (reference sequence). The CDR3 extends over 14 amino acids. Trimming took 8 bases from V and 2 from J; bases not matched to a gene: 9. This CDR3 is CARQTSGSTDTQYF. The CDR3 bases are TGTGCCCGTCAAACTAGCGGCTCCACAGATACGCAGTATTTT.

This clone showed up just a few times. This rearrangement joins TRBV6-6 to TRBJ1-3; D is unresolved. Looked up from germline, CDR1 is MNHNY and CDR2 is SVGAGI (reference sequence). Trimming pared 5 bases from V and 0 bases from J, leaving 8 bases between. The CDR3 runs 14 residues. Here the CDR3 reads CASSRSPSGNTIYF. The CDR3 DNA follows: TGTGCCAGCAGTAGAAGCCCCTCTGGAAACACCATATATTTT.

The chain couples TRBV7-6 to TRBJ2-2; perhaps D is TRBD1 or TRBD2 (5 bases each). Trimming cost V 2 bases and J 5 bases, with 15 bases left between them. Germline-derived CDR1 and CDR2 are SGHVS and FNYEAQ. CDR3 size: 16 residues. This chain's CDR3 is CASSLSGTTLTGELFF. CDR3 nucleotide sequence: TGTGCCAGCAGCTTATCAGGGACCACCCTTACCGGGGAGCTGTTTTTT.

The chain is built from TRBV6-1 and TRBJ2-7; 11 bases align to TRBD2. Germline V lookup: CDR1 MNHNS, CDR2 SASEGT. This CDR3 is built from 14 residues. V shed 6 bases and J 2 bases; nucleotides not matched to a gene: 3. In DNA, the CDR3 is TGTGCCAGCAGACCTAGCGGGAGGCCCTACGAGCAGTACTTC. Amino acids: CASRPSGRPYEQYF.

This rearrangement joins TRBV11-1 to TRBJ2-5; 9 nucleotides agree with TRBD2. The CDR3 has 16 residues. V lost 0 bases to trimming and J lost 2 bases; unmatched junction nucleotides: 4. CDR1 SGHAT and CDR2 FQDESV come from the germline V gene (reference sequence). Here the CDR3 reads CASSLAPLAGQETQYF. In nucleotides, the CDR3 is TGTGCCAGCAGCTTAGCCCCCCTAGCGGGACAAGAGACCCAGTACTTC.

This chain links TRBV15 with TRBJ2-2, with D perhaps TRBD1 (6 bases). This CDR3 has 17 amino acids. V was shortened by 2 bases and J by 3 bases, with 16 bases between the two germline ends. Germline V gene sequence: CDR1 LNHNV, CDR2 YYDKDF (reference sequence). The CDR3 DNA is TGTGCCACCAGCAGACGAGGAGAGGGGGACCACACCGGGGAGCTGTTTTTT. Translation gives CATSRRGEGDHTGELFF.